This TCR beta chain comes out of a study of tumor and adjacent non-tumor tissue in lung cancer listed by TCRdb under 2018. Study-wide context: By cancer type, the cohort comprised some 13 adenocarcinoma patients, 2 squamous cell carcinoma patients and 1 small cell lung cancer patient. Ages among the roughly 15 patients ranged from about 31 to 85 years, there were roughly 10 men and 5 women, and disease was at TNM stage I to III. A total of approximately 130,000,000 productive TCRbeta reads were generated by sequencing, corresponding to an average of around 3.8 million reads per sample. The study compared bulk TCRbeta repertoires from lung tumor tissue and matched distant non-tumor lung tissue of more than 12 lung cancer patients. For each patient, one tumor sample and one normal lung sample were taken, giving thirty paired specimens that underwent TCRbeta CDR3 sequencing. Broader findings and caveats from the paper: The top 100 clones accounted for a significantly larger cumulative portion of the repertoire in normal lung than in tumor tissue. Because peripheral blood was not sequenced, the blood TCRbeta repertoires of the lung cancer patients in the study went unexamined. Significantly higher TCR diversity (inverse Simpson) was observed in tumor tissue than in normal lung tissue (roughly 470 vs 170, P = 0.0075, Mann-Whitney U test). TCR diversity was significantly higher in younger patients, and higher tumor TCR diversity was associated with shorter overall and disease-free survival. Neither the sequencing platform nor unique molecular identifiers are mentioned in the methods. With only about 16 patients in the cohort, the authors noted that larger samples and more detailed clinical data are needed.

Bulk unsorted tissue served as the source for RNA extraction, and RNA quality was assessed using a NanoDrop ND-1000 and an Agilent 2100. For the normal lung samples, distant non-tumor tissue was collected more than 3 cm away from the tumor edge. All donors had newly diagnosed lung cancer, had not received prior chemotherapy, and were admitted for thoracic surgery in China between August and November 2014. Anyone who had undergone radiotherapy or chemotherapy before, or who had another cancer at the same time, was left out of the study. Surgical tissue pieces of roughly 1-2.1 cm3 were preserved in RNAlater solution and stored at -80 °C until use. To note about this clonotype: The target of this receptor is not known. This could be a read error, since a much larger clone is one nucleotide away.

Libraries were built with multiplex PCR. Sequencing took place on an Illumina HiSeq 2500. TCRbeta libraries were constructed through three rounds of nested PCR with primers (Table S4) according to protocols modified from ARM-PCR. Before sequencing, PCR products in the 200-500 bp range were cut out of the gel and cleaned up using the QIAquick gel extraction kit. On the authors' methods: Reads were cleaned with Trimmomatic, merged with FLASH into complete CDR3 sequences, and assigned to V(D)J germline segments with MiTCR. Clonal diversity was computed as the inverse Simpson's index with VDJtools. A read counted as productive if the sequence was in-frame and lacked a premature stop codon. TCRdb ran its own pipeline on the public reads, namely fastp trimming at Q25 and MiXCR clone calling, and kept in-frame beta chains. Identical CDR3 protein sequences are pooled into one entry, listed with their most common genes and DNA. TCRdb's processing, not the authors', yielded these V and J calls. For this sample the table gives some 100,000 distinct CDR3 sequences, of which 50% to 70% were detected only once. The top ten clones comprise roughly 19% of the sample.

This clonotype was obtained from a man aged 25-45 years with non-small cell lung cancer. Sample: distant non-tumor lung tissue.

The CDR3 is CASSPGGSIGWMQYF. The nucleotide sequence reads TGTGCCAGCAGCCCTGGAGGTAGTATAGGGTGGATGCAGTACTTC. The sequence is built from TRBV5-5 and TRBJ2-4, with TRBD2 as a weak D call on 5 bases. The CDR3 starts with the cysteine, ends with the phenylalanine, and has 15 residues. The kept DNA is CDR3 alone, 45 bases in frame from the first base. The V and J ends are trimmed by 4 bases and 13 bases, leaving 24 bases between them. Sequences SGHKS (CDR1) and YYEKEE (CDR2) are obtained from the germline V gene (reference sequence).